Listed below are T cell receptor beta chains from one sample, sequenced in a study of blood T cell repertoires in COVID-19. Only in-frame clones appear in the TCRdb table, and some are missing; sequencing was by immunoSEQ multiplex PCR. The table has fewer than 120,000 clones, about 90% seen once; the top ten hold about 5%. Sequencing was done on a sample of peripheral blood. All receptors derive from a human donor in a cohort sampled during active COVID-19. Each CDR3 is given with its conserved first and last residue. A D gene is named only where the DNA matches it firmly. Not all rows give a size; the values are once, few, many and, for expanded clones, a class.

-,TRBJ2-7,TRBV7-9,TRBD1,CASSFGRGSYEQYF,TGTGCCAGCAGCTTTGGCAGGGGGTCCTACGAGCAGTACTTC
-,TRBJ1-1,TRBV4-3,TRBD1,CASSQDRGSYTEAFF,TGCGCCAGCAGCCAAGACAGGGGGTCGTACACTGAAGCTTTCTTT
few,TRBJ2-5,TRBV29-1,TRBD1,CSGGGSGETQYF,TGCAGCGGAGGGGGCTCTGGGGAGACCCAGTACTTC
-,TRBJ2-7,TRBV11-2,TRBD1,CASSSLRTSDRVRPYEQYF,TGTGCCAGCAGCTCCCTTAGGACTTCCGACAGGGTGAGGCCCTACGAGCAGTACTTC
-,TRBJ2-7,TRBV2,-,CASTLNRSPSEQYF,TGTGCCAGCACCCTCAACCGGAGTCCGAGCGAGCAGTACTTC
-,TRBJ2-7,TRBV9,-,CASSVSATAFYEQYF,TGTGCCAGCAGCGTCTCGGCGACAGCCTTTTACGAGCAGTACTTC
-,TRBJ2-1,TRBV5-1,TRBD2,CASSARSGASGMGEQFF,TGCGCCAGCAGCGCACGATCTGGGGCTAGCGGGATGGGTGAGCAGTTCTTC
-,TRBJ1-4,TRBV3-1/TRBV3-2,-,CASSLDPGEKLFF,TGTGCCAGCAGCCTGGACCCGGGGGAAAAACTGTTTTTT
-,TRBJ2-1,TRBV9,-,CASSGGLGNEQFF,TGTGCCAGCAGCGGCGGACTGGGGAATGAGCAGTTCTTC
-,TRBJ2-5,TRBV5-1,TRBD1,CASSQGALQGLQETQYF,TGCGCCAGCAGCCAGGGGGCCTTACAGGGATTACAAGAGACCCAGTACTTC
-,TRBJ2-4,TRBV4-2,-,CASSQDLLAKNIQYF,TGTGCCAGCAGCCAAGATCTTCTAGCCAAAAACATTCAGTACTTC
-,TRBJ1-2,TRBV2,TRBD1,CASTGTGEANGYTF,TGTGCCAGCACCGGGACAGGGGAAGCAAACGGCTACACCTTC
-,TRBJ1-5,TRBV6-2/TRBV6-3,-,CASSTSRARQPQHF,TGTGCCAGCAGCACGAGCAGGGCGCGGCAGCCCCAGCATTTT
-,TRBJ1-2,TRBV6-5,TRBD1,CASSPGTGINYGYTF,TGTGCCAGCAGTCCCGGGACAGGGATTAACTATGGCTACACCTTC
-,TRBJ2-7,TRBV5-5,-,CASSQNLAQGPYEQYF,TGTGCCAGCAGCCAAAACCTGGCTCAGGGCCCCTACGAGCAGTACTTC
few,TRBJ2-1,TRBV7-2,-,CASSSEGGTLSNEQFF,TGTGCCAGCAGCTCCGAAGGCGGGACGCTTAGCAATGAGCAGTTCTTC
-,TRBJ1-2,TRBV10-3,TRBD1,CAGSDRENGYTF,TGTGCCGGATCGGACAGGGAAAATGGCTACACCTTC
-,TRBJ1-5,TRBV28,-,CASSLGGVGSNQPQHF,TGTGCCAGCAGTTTAGGGGGGGTGGGTAGCAATCAGCCCCAGCATTTT
-,TRBJ1-3,TRBV14,-,CASSLIQGGSGNTIYF,TGTGCCAGCAGCCTTATCCAAGGGGGCTCTGGAAACACCATATATTTT
-,TRBJ1-2,TRBV28,-,CASNSNSYNYGYTF,TGTGCCAGCAACTCTAACTCGTATAACTATGGCTACACCTTC
-,TRBJ2-5,TRBV2,TRBD1,CASRDRGLGQETQYF,TGTGCCAGCAGGGACAGGGGCTTGGGCCAAGAGACCCAGTACTTC
-,TRBJ2-7,TRBV5-6,TRBD1,CASSLGLGTGVQWGQYF,TGTGCCAGCAGCTTGGGTTTGGGGACAGGGGTGCAATGGGGGCAGTACTTC
-,TRBJ1-1,TRBV5-1,-,CASSPWGGGMDTEAFF,TGCGCCAGCAGCCCATGGGGAGGGGGTATGGACACTGAAGCTTTCTTT
-,TRBJ1-2,TRBV6-5,TRBD1,CASRTGAGYGYTF,TGTGCCAGCAGGACAGGGGCCGGCTATGGCTACACCTTC
few,TRBJ1-2,TRBV15,-,CATSRNSYGYTF,TGTGCCACCAGCAGAAACAGCTATGGCTACACCTTC
-,TRBJ2-5,TRBV28,-,CASRNHGSGETQYF,TGTGCCAGCAGAAACCACGGGAGTGGGGAGACCCAGTACTTC
-,TRBJ2-3,TRBV2,TRBD2,CASRDGLAVTDTQYF,TGTGCCAGCAGAGACGGACTAGCGGTCACAGATACGCAGTATTTT
-,TRBJ2-3,TRBV27,-,CASSLWAGGITDTQYF,TGTGCCAGCAGTTTATGGGCAGGGGGGATCACAGATACGCAGTATTTT
once,TRBJ1-6,TRBV18,-,CASSPTENSPLHF,TGTGCCAGCTCACCGACAGAAAATTCACCCCTCCACTTT
-,TRBJ1-1,TRBV18,-,CASSPSRIGTEAFF,TGTGCCAGCTCACCGTCGCGTATTGGCACTGAAGCTTTCTTT
-,TRBJ1-1,TRBV3-1/TRBV3-2,TRBD1,CASSLGTGTNTEAFF,TGTGCCAGCAGCCTGGGGACAGGAACAAACACTGAAGCTTTCTTT
-,TRBJ2-7,TRBV6-5,-,CASSQATVVLVEQYF,TGTGCCAGCAGCCAGGCCACTGTCGTTCTGGTCGAGCAGTACTTC
-,TRBJ2-2,TRBV19,TRBD1,CASSYGQGMSGELFF,TGTGCCAGTAGTTACGGACAGGGGATGTCCGGGGAGCTGTTTTTT
-,TRBJ1-5,TRBV10-1,-,CASSESRGQPQHF,TGCGCCAGCAGTGAGTCGCGGGGTCAGCCCCAGCATTTT
-,TRBJ2-2,TRBV7-9,TRBD1,CASSLRGTGDTGELFF,TGTGCCAGCAGCTTAAGGGGGACAGGGGACACCGGGGAGCTGTTTTTT
-,TRBJ1-4,TRBV6-5,-,CASTLTSGTNEKLFF,TGTGCCAGCACCCTTACGTCAGGAACTAATGAAAAACTGTTTTTT
-,TRBJ2-1,TRBV5-4,TRBD2,CASSFSGRGNEQFF,TGTGCCAGCAGCTTTAGCGGGAGGGGAAATGAGCAGTTCTTC
-,TRBJ2-5,TRBV3-1/TRBV3-2,-,CASSQGGTQYF,TGTGCCAGCAGCCAAGGAGGGACCCAGTACTTC
-,TRBJ2-1,TRBV7-3,TRBD2,CASSSLGGTSGIYNEQFF,TGTGCCAGCAGCTCACTAGGGGGGACTAGCGGGATCTACAATGAGCAGTTCTTC
-,TRBJ2-7,TRBV21-1,-,CASSPDRSTYEQYF,TGTGCCAGCAGCCCGGACAGAAGTACCTACGAGCAGTACTTC
-,TRBJ2-1,TRBV19,TRBD2,CASSIEFTSGRANEQFF,TGTGCCAGTAGTATAGAATTTACTAGCGGGAGGGCCAATGAGCAGTTCTTC
-,TRBJ1-3,TRBV18,-,CASSPTSPRSPGNTIYF,TGTGCCAGCTCACCTACCAGCCCCAGGTCACCTGGAAACACCATATATTTT
-,TRBJ2-7,TRBV4-1,-,CASSSGYEQYF,TGCGCCAGCAGCTCAGGTTACGAGCAGTACTTC
once,TRBJ2-1,TRBV24-1,TRBD1,CATSDAWDRGNLNEQFF,TGTGCCACCAGTGACGCCTGGGACAGGGGAAATTTAAATGAGCAGTTCTTC